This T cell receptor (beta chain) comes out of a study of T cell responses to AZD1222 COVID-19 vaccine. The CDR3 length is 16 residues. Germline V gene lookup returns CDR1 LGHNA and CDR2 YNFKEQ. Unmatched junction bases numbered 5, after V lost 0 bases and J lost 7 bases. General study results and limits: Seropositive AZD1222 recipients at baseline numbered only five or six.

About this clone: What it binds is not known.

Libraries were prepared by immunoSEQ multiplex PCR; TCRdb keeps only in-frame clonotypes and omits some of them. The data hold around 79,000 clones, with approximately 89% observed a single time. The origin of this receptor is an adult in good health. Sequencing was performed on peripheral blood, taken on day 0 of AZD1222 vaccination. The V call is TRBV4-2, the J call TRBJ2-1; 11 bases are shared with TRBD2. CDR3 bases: TGTGCCAGCAGCCAAGAGGCTCTAGCGGGAGGTAATGAGCAGTTCTTC. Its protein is CASSQEALAGGNEQFF.